This TCR beta chain was retrieved from a study of response to subunit inactivated influenza vaccine. TCRdb redid the calling of the RT-PCR reads with MiXCR, one entry per CDR3 protein. The data contain about 170,000 distinct CDR3 sequences, approximately 12% of them singletons. This CDR3 comprises 13 residues. J lost 7 bases, V lost 7 bases, and 9 bases had no gene match. The same sample was also used in a study of T cells expressing NK-cell markers. As reported in that work: 5'RACE template switching with UMIs produced the TCR beta cDNA. One of the eight sequenced donors was seronegative, whereas the other seven were HCMV-seropositive. Sorting of alpha-beta TCR T cells alone was achieved in several experiments with an anti-gamma-delta TCR antibody.

J is TRBJ1-2 and V is TRBV12-3 or TRBV12-4; 7 positions match TRBD1. The sequence was collected from a man aged 50 to 60 who received an inactivated influenza vaccine. Source: CD8+ T cells sorted from PBMCs, taken about 12 days after vaccination. The CDR3 loop reads CASKTGDTGGYTF. The DNA for the CDR3 is TGTGCCAGCAAAACAGGGGATACCGGTGGCTACACCTTC.